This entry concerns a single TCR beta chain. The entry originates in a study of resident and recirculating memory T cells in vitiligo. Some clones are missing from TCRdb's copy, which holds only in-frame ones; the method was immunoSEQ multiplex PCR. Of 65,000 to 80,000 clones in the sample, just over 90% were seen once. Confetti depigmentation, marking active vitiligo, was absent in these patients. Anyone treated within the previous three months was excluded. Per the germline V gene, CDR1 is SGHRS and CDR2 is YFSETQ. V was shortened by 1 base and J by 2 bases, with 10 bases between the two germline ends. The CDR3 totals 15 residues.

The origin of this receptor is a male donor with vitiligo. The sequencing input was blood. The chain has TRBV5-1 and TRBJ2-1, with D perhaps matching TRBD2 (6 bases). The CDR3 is CASSLFGGAYNEQFF. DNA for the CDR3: TGCGCCAGCAGCTTGTTTGGCGGGGCCTACAATGAGCAGTTCTTC.